The clone carrying this TCR beta chain was recorded a few times. Its antigen is not known. This sample is drawn from a study of cytomegalovirus exposure and HLA in healthy donors. This CDR3 is 12 amino acids long. Germline assignment: CDR1 SQVTM and CDR2 ANQGSEA. V lost 6 bases to trimming and J lost 2 bases, with 10 bases between them. Study outcomes and limitations: It is likely that the observed cluster of highly shared sequence variants was a sequencing artifact. As a later analysis showed, a missense DCLRE1C variant was linked to trimming of TCR beta V- and J-genes.

Both 60 Vbeta primers and 13 Jbeta primers went into the PCR. Clones were sequenced by immunoSEQ multiplex PCR, and TCRdb holds only the in-frame ones, with some missing. The table has some 110,000 clones, 55% to 65% seen once. Sequences were obtained from PBMCs. This sequence originates from a woman between 40 and 55 years old in good health and CMV-seropositive. V gene TRBV29-1 combines with J gene TRBJ1-2; D possibly corresponds to TRBD1 (5 bases). The CDR3 protein is CSVQGENYGYTF. The CDR3 coding sequence is TGCAGCGTGCAGGGTGAAAACTATGGCTACACCTTC. Drawing the rest from reference TRBV29-1 and TRBJ1-2, the complete variable domain is SAVISQKPSRDICQRGTSLTIQCQVDSQVTMMFWYRQQPGQSLTLIATANQGSEATYESGFVIDKFPISRPNLTFSTLTVSNMSPEDSSIYLCSVQGENYGYTFGSGTRLTVV.